The 8 T cell receptor beta chains listed next were all sequenced from one sample in a study of OX40 agonist ivuxolimab in advanced cancers. Library generation was performed with the immunoSEQ multiplex PCR assay. This is the immuneACCESS table as TCRdb keeps it, with only in-frame sequences that have V and J called. A part of the clones is gone; compared with another copy, unresolved V genes explain less than half, and the rest is unexplained. The sample yields 35,000 to 50,000 clones; about 90% were counted once. Less than 25% of the sample belongs to the ten largest clones. Source: CD4+ or CD8+ T cells sorted from blood, taken in a trial of the OX40 agonist ivuxolimab. The receptors stem from an adult with an advanced solid tumor such as melanoma, head and neck, liver or kidney cancer.

This sequence joins TRBV6-1 and TRBJ1-2; no clear D. The length of the CDR3 is 15 residues. V was trimmed by 2 bases and J by 4 bases, leaving 14 bases between them. CDR1 and CDR2 (germline): MNHNS, SASEGT. CDR3 residues: CASSENLMQPYGYTF. DNA for the CDR3: TGTGCCAGCAGTGAAAACCTCATGCAACCCTATGGCTACACCTTC.

The chain carries TRBV7-8 and TRBJ2-2; no clear D gene. Deletions cut 1 base from V and 0 bases from J, with 12 bases between. Looked up from germline, CDR1 is SGHVS and CDR2 is FQNEAQ. This CDR3 comprises 17 residues. The CDR3 region has the DNA TGTGCCAGCAGCTTAGATATGTACTTCACGAACACCGGGGAGCTGTTTTTT. It codes for CASSLDMYFTNTGELFF.

This chain uses TRBV6-4 with TRBJ2-6; 12 bases fit TRBD1. The germline V gene has CDR1 MRHNA and CDR2 SNTAGT. Trimming at V came to 7 bases and at J to 1 base, leaving 5 bases not matched to a gene. There are 17 residues in the CDR3. CDR3 sequence (DNA): TGTGCCAGCACTCCGGGACAGGGGGCGTCTGGGGCCAACGTCCTGACTTTC. This translates into CASTPGQGASGANVLTF.

The chain employs TRBV5-6 and TRBJ1-2, with no clear D. The CDR3 is 15 residues long. Per germline, CDR1 SGHDT and CDR2 YYEEEE. V lost 4 bases to trimming and J lost 0 bases, with 13 bases between them. This CDR3 is CASSDRDTPNYGYTF. The CDR3 DNA follows: TGTGCCAGCAGCGACCGGGATACACCTAACTATGGCTACACCTTC.

This clone has more than one count but fewer than ten. CDR3 sequence (DNA): TGTGCCACCTTCGCAGGGGACTCCTACGAGCAGTACTTC. Encoded protein: CATFAGDSYEQYF. The V gene is TRBV10-3, the J gene TRBJ2-7, with D possibly being TRBD1 (6 bases). The V and J ends lost 10 bases and 0 bases respectively, with 13 bases between them. Germline CDR1 is ENHRY and CDR2 is SYGVKD. CDR3 length: 13 amino acids.

The V call is TRBV27, the J call TRBJ2-3; TRBD2 matches at 9 bases. This CDR3 comprises 18 residues. The J segment lost 2 bases and the V segment lost 5 bases, leaving 14 bases of the junction unmatched. Per the germline V gene, CDR1 is MNHEY and CDR2 is SMNVEV (reference sequence). DNA of the CDR3: TGTGCCAGCAGTGTACTCGGGGGATCTAGCGGGATCACAGATACGCAGTATTTT. Translated: CASSVLGGSSGITDTQYF.

The rearrangement uses TRBV27 and TRBJ2-2; 10 bases line up with TRBD2. The trim removed 2 bases at V and 4 bases at J, leaving 7 bases unmatched. The CDR3 is 17 amino acids. Germline loops: CDR1 MNHEY, CDR2 SMNVEV (reference sequence). The CDR3 region has the DNA TGTGCCAGCAGTTTAAGCCCGGGACTAGCGTCCACCGGGGAGCTGTTTTTT. Translation: CASSLSPGLASTGELFF.

V gene TRBV7-9 combines with J gene TRBJ2-1; D gene uncertain. This CDR3 has 13 amino acids. The germline gives CDR1 SEHNR, CDR2 FQNEAQ (reference sequence). The V end lost 1 base, the J end lost 7 bases, and 8 bases lay between the germline ends. CDR3 in DNA: TGTGCCAGCAGCTTAGGGTTGAGGAATGAGCAGTTCTTC. It encodes CASSLGLRNEQFF.